Included here is one TCR beta chain sequence, with context. Its antigen is unknown. The sample carries other DNA sequences with the same CDR3. V dropped 2 bases and J dropped 3; count of bases not matched to a gene: 6. Germline assignment: CDR1 SGHRS and CDR2 YFSETQ. This CDR3 has 15 residues. Around 30,000 T cell genomes (approximately 0.2 ug DNA) went into each sorted-subset replicate. Data came from immunoSEQ multiplex PCR; TCRdb stores just in-frame clones and leaves some out. The table shows approximately 1,000,000 clones, with around 82% occurring only once. The sample originates from a study of shared clonotypes between healthy human individuals. General observations from the study: Naive subsets typically showed greater estimated richness than memory subsets.

The sequence derives from a man between 18 and 29 years old in good health. Some clones in this sample may be carry-over from other donors' samples. The chain recombines TRBV5-1 with TRBJ2-3; 7 nucleotides agree with TRBD1. Sequencing was done on a sample of memory CD4+ T cells from PBMCs. The subset denotes: CD45RA-negative fraction. The CDR3 is CASSLDRVRTDTQYF. The CDR3 DNA follows: TGCGCCAGCAGCTTAGACAGGGTGAGGACAGATACGCAGTATTTT.